The sample holds many counts of the clone carrying this T cell receptor (beta chain). Its antigen is still unknown. The germline V gene encodes CDR1 LGHNA and CDR2 YSLEER. The CDR3 is made up of 16 amino acids. V lost 4 bases and J lost 2, with 14 bases in between. The data belong to a study of T-cell reconstitution after alpha-beta-depleted transplantation in children. A TCRbeta library incorporating unique molecular identifiers was prepared. Each CDR3 protein gets one entry after TCRdb re-called the PCR reads with MiXCR. The table lists about 200,000 distinct CDR3 sequences, about 6% of them singletons, with roughly 4.8% in the top ten. Study findings and constraints: About two months after transplant, alpha-beta T cells reportedly came from several hundred expanded graft clones. Counts and diversity of T cells one year after transplant came mostly from newly produced T cells. Diversity of TCRbeta at day 60 was high in some patients, arising from surviving recipient T cells and thymic progenitors.

This specimen was PBMCs, taken before TCRalphabeta/CD19-depleted stem cell transplant. The clonotype was recovered from a girl in the first two years of life with combined immunodeficiency, due to receive a stem cell transplant. The chain recombines TRBV4-3 with TRBJ2-2; D remains ambiguous. The CDR3: CASSLPAWGNTGELFF. CDR3 sequence (DNA): TGCGCCAGCAGCCTTCCGGCGTGGGGAAACACCGGGGAGCTGTTTTTT.